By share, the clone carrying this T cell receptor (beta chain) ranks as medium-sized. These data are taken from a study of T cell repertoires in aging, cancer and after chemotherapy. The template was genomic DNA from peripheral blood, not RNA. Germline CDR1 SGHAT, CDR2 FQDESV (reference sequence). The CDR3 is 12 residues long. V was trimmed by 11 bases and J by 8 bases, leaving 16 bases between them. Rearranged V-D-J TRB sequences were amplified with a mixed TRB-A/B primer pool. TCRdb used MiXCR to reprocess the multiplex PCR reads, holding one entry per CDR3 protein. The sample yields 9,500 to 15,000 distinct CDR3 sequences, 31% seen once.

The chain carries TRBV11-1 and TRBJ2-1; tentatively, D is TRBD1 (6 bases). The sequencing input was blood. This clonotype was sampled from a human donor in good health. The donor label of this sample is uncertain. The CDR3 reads CAVNRESHEQFF. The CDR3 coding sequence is TGTGCCGTTAACAGGGAGTCGCATGAGCAGTTCTTC.